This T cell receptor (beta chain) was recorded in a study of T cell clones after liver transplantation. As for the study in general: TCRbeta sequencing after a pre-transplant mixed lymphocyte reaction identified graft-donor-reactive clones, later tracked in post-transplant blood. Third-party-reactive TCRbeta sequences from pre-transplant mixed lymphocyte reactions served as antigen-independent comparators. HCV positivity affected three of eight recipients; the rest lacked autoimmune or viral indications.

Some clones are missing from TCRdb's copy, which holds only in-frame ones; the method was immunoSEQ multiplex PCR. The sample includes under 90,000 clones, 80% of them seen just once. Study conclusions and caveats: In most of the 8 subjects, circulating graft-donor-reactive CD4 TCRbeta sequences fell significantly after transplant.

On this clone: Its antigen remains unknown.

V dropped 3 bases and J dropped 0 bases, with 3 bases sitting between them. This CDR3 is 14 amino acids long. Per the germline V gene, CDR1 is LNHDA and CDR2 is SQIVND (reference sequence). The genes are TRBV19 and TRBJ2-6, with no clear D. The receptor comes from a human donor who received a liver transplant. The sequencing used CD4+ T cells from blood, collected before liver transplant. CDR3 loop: CASSMSSGANVLTF. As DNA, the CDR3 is TGTGCCAGTAGTATGAGCTCTGGGGCCAACGTCCTGACTTTC.